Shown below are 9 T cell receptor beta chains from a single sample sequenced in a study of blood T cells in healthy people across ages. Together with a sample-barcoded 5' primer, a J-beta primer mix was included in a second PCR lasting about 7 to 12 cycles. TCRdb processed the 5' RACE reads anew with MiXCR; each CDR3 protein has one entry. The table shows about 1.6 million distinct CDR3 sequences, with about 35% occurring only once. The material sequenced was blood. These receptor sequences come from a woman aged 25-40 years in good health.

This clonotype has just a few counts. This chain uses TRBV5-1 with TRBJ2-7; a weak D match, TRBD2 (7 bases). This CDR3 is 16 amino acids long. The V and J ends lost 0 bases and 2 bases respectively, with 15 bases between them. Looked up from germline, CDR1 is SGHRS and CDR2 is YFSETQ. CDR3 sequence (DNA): TGCGCCAGCAGCTTGGGGGAGGGGGGACAAACCTACGAGCAGTACTTC. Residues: CASSLGEGGQTYEQYF. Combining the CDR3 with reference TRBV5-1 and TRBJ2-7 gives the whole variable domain KAGVTQTPRYLIKTRGQQVTLSCSPISGHRSVSWYQQTPGQGLQFLFEYFSETQRNKGNFPGRFSGRQFSNSRSEMNVSTLELGDSALYLCASSLGEGGQTYEQYFGPGTRLTVT.

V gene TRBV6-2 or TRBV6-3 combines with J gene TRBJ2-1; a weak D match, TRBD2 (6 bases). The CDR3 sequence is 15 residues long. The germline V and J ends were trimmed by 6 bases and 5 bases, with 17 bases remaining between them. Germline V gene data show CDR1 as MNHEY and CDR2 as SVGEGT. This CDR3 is CASSSPGTLNNEQFF. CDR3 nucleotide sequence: TGTGCCAGCAGCTCTCCCGGGACTCTAAACAATGAGCAGTTCTTC.

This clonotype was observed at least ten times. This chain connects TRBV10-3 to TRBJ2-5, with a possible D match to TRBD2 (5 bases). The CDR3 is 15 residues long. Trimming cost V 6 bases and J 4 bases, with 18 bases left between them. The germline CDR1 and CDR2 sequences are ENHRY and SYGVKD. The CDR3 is CAIRSEGRPTETQYF. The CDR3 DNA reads TGTGCCATCAGATCCGAGGGCCGCCCGACAGAGACCCAGTACTTC.

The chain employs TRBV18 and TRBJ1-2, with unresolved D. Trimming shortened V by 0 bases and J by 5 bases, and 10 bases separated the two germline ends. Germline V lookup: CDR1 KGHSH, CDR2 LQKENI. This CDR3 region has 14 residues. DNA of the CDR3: TGTGCCAGCTCACCACCTATAACAGCTTATGGCTACACCTTC. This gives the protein CASSPPITAYGYTF.

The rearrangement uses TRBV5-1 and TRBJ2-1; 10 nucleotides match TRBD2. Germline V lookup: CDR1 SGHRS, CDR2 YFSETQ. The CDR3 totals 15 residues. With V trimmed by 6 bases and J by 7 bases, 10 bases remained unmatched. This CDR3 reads CASNSERGGRNEQFF. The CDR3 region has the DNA TGCGCCAGCAACTCTGAGCGGGGGGGCAGGAATGAGCAGTTCTTC.

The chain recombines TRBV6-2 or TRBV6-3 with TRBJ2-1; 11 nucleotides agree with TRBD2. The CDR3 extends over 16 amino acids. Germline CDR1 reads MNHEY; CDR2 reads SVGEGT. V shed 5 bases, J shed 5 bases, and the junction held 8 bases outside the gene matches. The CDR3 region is CASSLAGLAADNEQFF. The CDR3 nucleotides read TGTGCCAGCAGTCTAGCGGGACTAGCGGCCGACAATGAGCAGTTCTTC.

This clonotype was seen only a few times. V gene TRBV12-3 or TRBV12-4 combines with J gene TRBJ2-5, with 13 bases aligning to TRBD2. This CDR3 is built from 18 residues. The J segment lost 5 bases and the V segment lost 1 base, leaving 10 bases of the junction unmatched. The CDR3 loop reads CASSLGSTSGRAGETQYF. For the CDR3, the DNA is TGTGCCAGCAGTTTAGGGAGTACTAGCGGGAGGGCCGGCGAGACCCAGTACTTC.

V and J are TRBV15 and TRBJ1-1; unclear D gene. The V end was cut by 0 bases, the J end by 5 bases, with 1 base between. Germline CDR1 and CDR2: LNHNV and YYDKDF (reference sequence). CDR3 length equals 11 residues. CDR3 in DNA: TGTGCCACCAGCAGAGATACTGAAGCTTTCTTT. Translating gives CATSRDTEAFF.

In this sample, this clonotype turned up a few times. The chain's CDR3 is CATSDRTRGRGTQYF. The CDR3 DNA reads TGTGCCACCAGTGACCGGACACGGGGACGCGGGACCCAGTACTTC. The chain joins TRBV24-1 to TRBJ2-5; TRBD1 or TRBD2 may be the D gene (5 bases each). The CDR3 extends over 15 amino acids. Trimming pared 4 bases from V and 7 bases from J, leaving 18 bases between. CDR1 and CDR2 (germline): KGHDR, SFDVKD.